This T cell receptor (gamma chain) was retrieved from a study of human gamma delta and Vdelta1 T cells. Findings of the study overall: Acute myeloid leukemia was reportedly broadly targeted by polyclonal Delta One T cells.

J gave up 6 bases and V 8 bases, and 16 bases lay outside the gene matches. CDR3 length: 16 amino acids. This clone was seen a few times. The antigen remains undetermined. With CATT, TCRdb re-called clones from the PCR reads. Of approximately 8,400 gamma-chain clones in the sample, around 42% were seen once. Material: Vdelta1 gamma-delta T cells from blood grown in culture (DOT cells). This clonotype originated in a human donor in good health. The chain combines TRGV10 with TRGJP1. TRGV10 is designated an ORF whose function remains uncertain. CDR3 nucleotide sequence: TGTGCTGCGTGGGATTTACTGAGGGGCCCTGGTTGGTTCAAGATATTT. Translated: CAAWDLLRGPGWFKIF.